This T cell receptor beta chain was documented in a study of T-cell reconstitution after alpha-beta-depleted transplantation in children. The CDR3 has 12 amino acids. V was shortened by 3 bases and J by 7 bases, with 4 bases between the two germline ends. In its sample, this clonotype was seen many times. Molecular barcoding with unique molecular identifiers was used for the TCRbeta library. MiXCR, run by TCRdb on the PCR reads, gives a single entry per CDR3 protein. The table includes around 680,000 distinct CDR3 sequences, roughly 15% detected once. This sequence originates from a human donor who donated a stem cell graft to a child with acute myeloid leukemia. The chain recombines TRBV12-3 or TRBV12-4 with TRBJ1-6, with D uncertain. Sequencing used PBMCs from the stem cell graft donor, obtained from the stem cell graft. The CDR3, as DNA: TGTGCCAGCAGTTTTTACAATTCACCCCTCCACTTT. Translation gives CASSFYNSPLHF.